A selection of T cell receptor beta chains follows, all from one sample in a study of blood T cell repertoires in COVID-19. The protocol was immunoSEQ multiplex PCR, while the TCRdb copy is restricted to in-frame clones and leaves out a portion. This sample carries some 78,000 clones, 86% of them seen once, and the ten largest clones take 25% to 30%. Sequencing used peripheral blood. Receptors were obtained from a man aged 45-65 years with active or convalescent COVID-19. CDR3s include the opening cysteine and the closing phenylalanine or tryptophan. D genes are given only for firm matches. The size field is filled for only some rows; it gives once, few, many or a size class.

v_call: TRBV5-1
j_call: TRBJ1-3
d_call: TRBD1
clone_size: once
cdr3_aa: CASSLDAGGRNTIYF
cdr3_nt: TGCGCCAGCAGCTTGGATGCAGGGGGCAGAAACACCATATATTTT

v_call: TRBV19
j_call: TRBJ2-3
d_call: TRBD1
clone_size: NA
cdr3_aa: CASQGVVTDTQYF
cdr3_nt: TGTGCCAGTCAGGGGGTGGTCACAGATACGCAGTATTTT

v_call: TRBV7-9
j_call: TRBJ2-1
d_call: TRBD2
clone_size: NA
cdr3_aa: CASSPQGGRASYNEQFF
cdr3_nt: TGTGCCAGCAGCCCCCAGGGCGGGAGAGCTTCCTACAATGAGCAGTTCTTC

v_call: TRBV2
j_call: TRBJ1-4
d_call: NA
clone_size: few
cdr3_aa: CASILSPTNEKLFF
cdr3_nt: TGTGCCAGCATCCTATCACCCACTAATGAAAAACTGTTTTTT

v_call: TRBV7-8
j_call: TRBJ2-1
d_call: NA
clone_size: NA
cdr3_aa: CASSLVLASSYNEQFF
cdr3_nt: TGTGCCAGCAGCTTAGTACTAGCTAGCTCCTACAATGAGCAGTTCTTC

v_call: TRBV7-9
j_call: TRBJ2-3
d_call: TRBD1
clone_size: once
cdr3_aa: CASSSTGGSTDTQYF
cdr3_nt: TGTGCCAGCAGCTCAACAGGGGGGAGCACAGATACGCAGTATTTT

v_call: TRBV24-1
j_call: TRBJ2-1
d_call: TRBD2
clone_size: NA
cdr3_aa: CATSVRGTSGSPYNEQFF
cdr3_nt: TGTGCCACCAGTGTTCGCGGGACTAGCGGGAGTCCTTACAATGAGCAGTTCTTC

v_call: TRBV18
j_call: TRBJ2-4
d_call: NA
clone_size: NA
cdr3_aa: CASSPPGAVNIQYF
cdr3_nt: TGTGCCAGCTCACCACCAGGGGCCGTGAACATTCAGTACTTC

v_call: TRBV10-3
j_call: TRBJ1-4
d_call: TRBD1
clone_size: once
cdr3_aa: CAIRETGGVEKLFF
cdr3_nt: TGTGCCATCAGAGAGACAGGGGGCGTTGAAAAACTGTTTTTT

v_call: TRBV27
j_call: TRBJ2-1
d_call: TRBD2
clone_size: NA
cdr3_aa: CASSTQFGRIAYNEQFF
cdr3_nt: TGTGCCAGCAGTACTCAATTCGGGAGGATCGCCTACAATGAGCAGTTCTTC

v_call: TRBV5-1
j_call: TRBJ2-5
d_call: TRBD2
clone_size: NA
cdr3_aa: CASRHGTSGYQGTQYF
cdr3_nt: TGCGCCAGCAGACATGGGACTAGCGGGTACCAAGGGACCCAGTACTTC

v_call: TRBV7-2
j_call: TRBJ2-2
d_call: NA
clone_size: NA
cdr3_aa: CASSLDFSNTGELFF
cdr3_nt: TGTGCCAGCAGCTTAGATTTCTCGAACACCGGGGAGCTGTTTTTT

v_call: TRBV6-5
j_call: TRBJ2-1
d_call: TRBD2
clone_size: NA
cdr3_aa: CASSYSTGGSNEQFF
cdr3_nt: TGTGCCAGCAGTTACTCTACGGGGGGGTCCAATGAGCAGTTCTTC

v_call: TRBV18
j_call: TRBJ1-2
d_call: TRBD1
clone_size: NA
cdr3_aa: CASSRDRGSNGYTF
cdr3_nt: TGTGCCAGCTCTCGGGACAGGGGATCTAACGGCTACACCTTC

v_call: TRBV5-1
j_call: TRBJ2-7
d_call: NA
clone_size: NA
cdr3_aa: CASSLVAGTYEQYF
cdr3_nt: TGCGCCAGCAGCTTGGTGGCAGGGACCTACGAGCAGTACTTC

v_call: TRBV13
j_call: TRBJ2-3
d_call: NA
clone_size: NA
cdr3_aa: CASSLAVNTQYF
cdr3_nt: TGTGCCAGCAGCTTAGCGGTAAATACGCAGTATTTT

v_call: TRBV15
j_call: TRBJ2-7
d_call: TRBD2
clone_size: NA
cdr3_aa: CATSRDGPRLAGAEQYF
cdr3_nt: TGTGCCACCAGCAGAGATGGACCGAGACTAGCGGGAGCCGAGCAGTACTTC

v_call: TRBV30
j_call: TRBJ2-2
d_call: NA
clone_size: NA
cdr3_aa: CAWSVGGHFTGELFF
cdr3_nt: TGTGCCTGGAGTGTAGGCGGACACTTCACCGGGGAGCTGTTTTTT

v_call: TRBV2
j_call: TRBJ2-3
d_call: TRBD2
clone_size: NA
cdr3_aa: CASSEDAGVPTDTQYF
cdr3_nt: TGTGCCAGCAGTGAGGATGCGGGGGTTCCCACAGATACGCAGTATTTT

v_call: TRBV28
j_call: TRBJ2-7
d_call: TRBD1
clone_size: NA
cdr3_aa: CASSRTGGYEQYF
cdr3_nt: TGTGCCAGCAGTCGGACAGGGGGGTACGAGCAGTACTTC

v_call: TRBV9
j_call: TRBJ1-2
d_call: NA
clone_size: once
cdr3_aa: CASSVGGRDYYGYTF
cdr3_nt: TGTGCCAGCAGCGTAGGGGGCAGGGATTACTATGGCTACACCTTC

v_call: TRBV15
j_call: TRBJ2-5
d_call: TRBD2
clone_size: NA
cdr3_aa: CATSGELAEMWETQYF
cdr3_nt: TGTGCCACCAGCGGGGAACTAGCGGAGATGTGGGAGACCCAGTACTTC

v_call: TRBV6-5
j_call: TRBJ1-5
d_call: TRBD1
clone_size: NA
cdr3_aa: CASSRTGSQPQHF
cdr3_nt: TGTGCCAGCAGTAGGACAGGGAGCCAGCCCCAGCATTTT

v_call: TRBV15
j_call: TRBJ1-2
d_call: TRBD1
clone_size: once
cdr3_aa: CATSSERDRWLTDYGYTF
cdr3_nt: TGTGCCACCAGCAGTGAACGGGACAGGTGGCTGACTGATTATGGCTACACCTTC

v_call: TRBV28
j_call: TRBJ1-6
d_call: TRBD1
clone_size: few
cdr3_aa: CASRGGQSENSPLHF
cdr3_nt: TGTGCCAGCAGGGGGGGACAGAGCGAGAATTCACCCCTCCACTTT

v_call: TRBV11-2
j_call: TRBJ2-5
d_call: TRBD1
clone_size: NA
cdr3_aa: CASSQGTGELETQYF
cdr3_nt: TGTGCCAGCAGTCAAGGGACAGGGGAGTTGGAGACCCAGTACTTC

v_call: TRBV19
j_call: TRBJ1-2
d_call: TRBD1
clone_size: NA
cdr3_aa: CASKGQAANYGYTF
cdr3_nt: TGTGCCAGTAAGGGACAGGCGGCTAACTATGGCTACACCTTC

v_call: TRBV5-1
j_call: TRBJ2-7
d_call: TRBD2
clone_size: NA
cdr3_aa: CASSLGLAGASQYF
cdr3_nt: TGCGCCAGCAGCTTGGGCCTAGCGGGGGCGTCGCAGTACTTC

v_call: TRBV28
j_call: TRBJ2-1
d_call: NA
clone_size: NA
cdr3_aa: CASSFPSTNEQFF
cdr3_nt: TGTGCCAGCAGTTTTCCTAGCACTAATGAGCAGTTCTTC

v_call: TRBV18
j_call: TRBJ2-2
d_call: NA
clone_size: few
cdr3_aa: CATDREPRNTGELFF
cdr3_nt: TGTGCCACCGACCGGGAACCGCGGAACACCGGGGAGCTGTTTTTT

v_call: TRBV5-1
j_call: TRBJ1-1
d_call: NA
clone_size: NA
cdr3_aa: CASSLDSLNTEAFF
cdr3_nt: TGCGCCAGCAGCTTGGACAGCTTGAACACTGAAGCTTTCTTT

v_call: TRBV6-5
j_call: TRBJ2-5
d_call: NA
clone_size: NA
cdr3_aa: CASMGGVGETQYF
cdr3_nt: TGTGCCAGCATGGGCGGGGTGGGAGAGACCCAGTACTTC

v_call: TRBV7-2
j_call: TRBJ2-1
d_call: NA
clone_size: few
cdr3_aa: CASSLVITPDEFF
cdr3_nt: TGTGCCAGCAGCTTAGTAATCACCCCAGATGAGTTCTTC

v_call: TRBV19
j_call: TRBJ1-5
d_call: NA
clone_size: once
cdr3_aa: CASRNQGDQPQHF
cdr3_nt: TGTGCCAGTAGAAACCAGGGTGATCAGCCCCAGCATTTT

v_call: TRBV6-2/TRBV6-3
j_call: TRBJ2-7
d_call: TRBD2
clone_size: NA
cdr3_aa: CASSYSRTSGVEQYF
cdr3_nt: TGTGCCAGCAGTTACTCTAGGACTAGCGGGGTCGAGCAGTACTTC

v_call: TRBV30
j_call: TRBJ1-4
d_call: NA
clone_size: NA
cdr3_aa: CAWSWLTNEKLFF
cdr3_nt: TGTGCCTGGAGTTGGCTTACTAATGAAAAACTGTTTTTT

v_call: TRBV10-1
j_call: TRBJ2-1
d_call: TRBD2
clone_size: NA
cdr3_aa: CANERTSGRLYNEQFF
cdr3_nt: TGCGCCAACGAGAGGACTAGCGGGAGGCTTTATAATGAGCAGTTCTTC

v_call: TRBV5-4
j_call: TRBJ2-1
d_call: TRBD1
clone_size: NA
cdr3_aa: CASSFPGQVDEQFF
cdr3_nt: TGTGCCAGCAGCTTTCCTGGACAGGTCGATGAGCAGTTCTTC

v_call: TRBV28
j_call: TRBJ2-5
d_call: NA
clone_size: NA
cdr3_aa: CASSFLLAGETQYF
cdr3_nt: TGTGCCAGCAGTTTCTTATTAGCTGGTGAGACCCAGTACTTC

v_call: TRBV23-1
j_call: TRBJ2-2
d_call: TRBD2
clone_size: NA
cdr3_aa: CASSQSGLAGGRCTGELFF
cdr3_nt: TGCGCCAGCAGTCAATCGGGACTAGCGGGGGGTAGATGCACCGGGGAGCTGTTTTTT

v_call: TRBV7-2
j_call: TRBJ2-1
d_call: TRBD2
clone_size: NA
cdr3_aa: CASSPRSGNVLGLHNEQFF
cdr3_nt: TGTGCCAGCAGCCCTCGCAGCGGTAATGTTCTGGGACTACACAATGAGCAGTTCTTC

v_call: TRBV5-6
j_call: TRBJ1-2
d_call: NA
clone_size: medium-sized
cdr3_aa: CASSSGQLYGYTF
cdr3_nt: TGTGCCAGCAGCTCAGGACAGCTCTATGGCTACACCTTC

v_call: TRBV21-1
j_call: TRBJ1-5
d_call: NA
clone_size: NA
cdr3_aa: CASTKKRGLNQPQHF
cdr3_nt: TGTGCCAGCACCAAAAAAAGAGGGCTAAATCAGCCCCAGCATTTT

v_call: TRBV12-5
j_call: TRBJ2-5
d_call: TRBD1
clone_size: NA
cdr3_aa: CASGLVVGVGQETQYF
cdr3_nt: TGTGCTAGTGGTTTGGTAGTAGGGGTGGGACAGGAGACCCAGTACTTC

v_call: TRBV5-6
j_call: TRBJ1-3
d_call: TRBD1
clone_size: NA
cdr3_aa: CASSQAGTGLNTIYF
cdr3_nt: TGTGCCAGCAGCCAAGCCGGGACAGGGCTAAACACCATATATTTT

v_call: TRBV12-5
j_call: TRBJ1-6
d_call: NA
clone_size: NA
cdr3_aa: CASGNEARSPLHF
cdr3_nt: TGTGCTAGTGGTAACGAGGCTCGATCACCCCTCCACTTT

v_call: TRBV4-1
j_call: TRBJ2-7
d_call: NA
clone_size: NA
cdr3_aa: CASSLEQGRTTYEQYF
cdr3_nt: TGCGCCAGCAGCCTTGAACAGGGACGAACTACCTACGAGCAGTACTTC

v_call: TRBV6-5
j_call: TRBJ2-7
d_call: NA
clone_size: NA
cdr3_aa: CASSYPQGSAYEQYF
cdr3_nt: TGTGCCAGCAGTTATCCTCAGGGGTCAGCCTACGAGCAGTACTTC

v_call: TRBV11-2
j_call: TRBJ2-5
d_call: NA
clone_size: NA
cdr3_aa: CASSRGTLYQETQYF
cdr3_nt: TGTGCCAGCAGCAGAGGGACACTCTATCAAGAGACCCAGTACTTC

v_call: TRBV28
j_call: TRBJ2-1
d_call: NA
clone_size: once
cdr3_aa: CASSLEDEQFF
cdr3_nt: TGTGCCAGCAGTTTAGAGGATGAGCAGTTCTTC

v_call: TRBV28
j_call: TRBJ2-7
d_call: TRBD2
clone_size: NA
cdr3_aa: CASSFALAVWEQYF
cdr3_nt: TGTGCCAGCAGTTTTGCACTAGCGGTCTGGGAGCAGTACTTC

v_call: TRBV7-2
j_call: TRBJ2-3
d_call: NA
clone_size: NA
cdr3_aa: CASSSTGSIADTQYF
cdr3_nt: TGTGCCAGCAGCTCGACGGGTAGTATTGCAGATACGCAGTATTTT

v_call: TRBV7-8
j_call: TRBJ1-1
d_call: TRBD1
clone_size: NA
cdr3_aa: CASSWQTGRGTEAFF
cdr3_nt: TGTGCCAGCAGCTGGCAGACAGGGCGGGGCACTGAAGCTTTCTTT

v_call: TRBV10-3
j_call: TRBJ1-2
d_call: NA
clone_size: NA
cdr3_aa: CAISETGDNYGYTF
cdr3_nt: TGTGCCATCAGTGAGACGGGGGATAACTATGGCTACACCTTC

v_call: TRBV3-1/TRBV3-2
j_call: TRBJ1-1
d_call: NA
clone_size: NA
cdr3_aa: CASSPQVMNTEAFF
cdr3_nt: TGTGCCAGCAGCCCACAGGTGATGAACACTGAAGCTTTCTTT

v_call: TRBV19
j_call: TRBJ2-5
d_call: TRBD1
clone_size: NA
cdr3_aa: CASSIGGQIQETQYF
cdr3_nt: TGTGCCAGTAGTATAGGGGGACAGATCCAAGAGACCCAGTACTTC

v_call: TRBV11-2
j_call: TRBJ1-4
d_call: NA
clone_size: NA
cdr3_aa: CASSLEQASNEKLFF
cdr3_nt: TGTGCCAGCAGCTTAGAACAGGCAAGTAATGAAAAACTGTTTTTT

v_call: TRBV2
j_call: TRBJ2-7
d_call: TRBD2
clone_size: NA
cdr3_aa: CASSRAGGDSYEQYF
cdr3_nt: TGTGCCAGCAGTAGAGCGGGGGGGGACTCCTACGAGCAGTACTTC

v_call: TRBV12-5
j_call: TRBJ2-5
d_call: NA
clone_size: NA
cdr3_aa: CASGLGQAQETQYF
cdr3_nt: TGTGCTAGTGGTTTGGGACAGGCCCAAGAGACCCAGTACTTC

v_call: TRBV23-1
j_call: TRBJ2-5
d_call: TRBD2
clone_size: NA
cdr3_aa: CASSLKEGWGGTNQETQYF
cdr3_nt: TGCGCCAGCAGTCTAAAAGAAGGATGGGGGGGGACGAACCAAGAGACCCAGTACTTC